The T cell receptor beta chain described here comes from a study of blood T cell repertoires in COVID-19. At the level of the study: The study drew acute and convalescent COVID-19 samples from the United States, Italy and Spain. Nucleic acid was either cDNA or gDNA, and it came from T cells, B-cell-depleted T cells, or PBMCs.

Produced via immunoSEQ multiplex PCR; TCRdb's table is partial and in-frame only. This table has 100,000 or so clones, 85% to 95% appearing once. Losses at the gene ends were 1 base for V and 2 bases for J; bases not matched to a gene: 5. Germline lookup yields CDR1 SGHRS and CDR2 YFSETQ. The CDR3 runs 17 residues. The chain joins TRBV5-1 to TRBJ2-2; the match to TRBD2 covers 10 bases. This TCR was sampled from a man aged 50 or older with active COVID-19. Sample: peripheral blood. DNA for the CDR3: TGCGCCAGCAGCTTGTCTAGCGGGAGTTTAAACACCGGGGAGCTGTTTTTT. It encodes CASSLSSGSLNTGELFF. Full variable domain (outside the CDR3, taken from reference TRBV5-1 and TRBJ2-2): KAGVTQTPRYLIKTRGQQVTLSCSPISGHRSVSWYQQTPGQGLQFLFEYFSETQRNKGNFPGRFSGRQFSNSRSEMNVSTLELGDSALYLCASSLSSGSLNTGELFFGEGSRLTVL.